The T cell receptor (beta chain) under discussion was sequenced for a study of blood T cell repertoires in COVID-19. The germline V gene has CDR1 LNHDA and CDR2 SQIVND (reference sequence). Losses at the gene ends were 7 bases for V and 7 bases for J; bases not matched to a gene: 9. This CDR3 is 15 amino acids long. Authors' processing steps: Amplification from reference gene primers served as the basis for estimated nucleated cell counts. Clones were read by immunoSEQ multiplex PCR, and TCRdb kept only the in-frame ones, dropping some. From that table come the V and J calls and clone size; the DNA was used to work out D and trimming. The sample lists some 87,000 clones, around 80% occurring once.

The chain carries TRBV19 and TRBJ2-1; 11 bases fit TRBD2. This receptor was obtained from a man at least 80 years old with active or convalescent COVID-19. The sequencing sample was made of peripheral blood. For the CDR3, the DNA is TGTGCCAGTACCGACCGAGGGACTAGCGGTAATGAGCAGTTCTTC. Translating gives CASTDRGTSGNEQFF.